The 12 T cell receptor beta chains listed next were all sequenced from one sample in a study of CD8+CD57+ T cells in acquired aplastic anemia. Patients chosen for sequencing had CD8+CD57+ cells that had expanded, as shown by flow cytometry. Genomic DNA provided the template from which TCR beta VDJ and CDR3 profiles were obtained. A single record per CDR3 protein comes from TCRdb applying MiXCR to the reads. The data hold approximately 95,000 distinct CDR3 sequences, with about 67% observed a single time. The sequencing input was sorted CD4+, CD8+, or CD8+CD57+ T cells (not recorded which) from PBMCs. Receptor source: a human donor with aplastic anemia.

V usage is TRBV12-3 or TRBV12-4 and J usage is TRBJ1-6; possibly TRBD1 for D (6 bases). The CDR3 runs 15 residues. Trimming took off 6 bases at V and 5 bases at J, with 14 bases between the two ends. CDR3 coding DNA: TGTGCCAGCAGGAAATCGGGACAAAATAATTCACCCCTCCACTTT. As protein: CASRKSGQNNSPLHF.

This chain uses TRBV20-1 with TRBJ2-5; D remains unclear. Trimming left V 3 bases short and J 3 bases short, with 11 bases between. CDR3 length equals 13 residues. Germline CDR1 reads DFQATT; CDR2 reads SNEGSKA (reference sequence). CDR3 bases: TGCAGTGCTAGGACGGCGATTAAAGAGACCCAGTACTTC. Translated: CSARTAIKETQYF.

The chain joins TRBV4-1 to TRBJ1-5; D perhaps matches TRBD1 (5 bases). Per germline, CDR1 MGHRA and CDR2 YSYEKL. Trimming took off 0 bases at V and 3 bases at J, with 15 bases between the two ends. This CDR3 is built from 17 residues. CDR3 sequence reads: CASSQDITGLTNQPQHF. Here the CDR3 DNA reads TGCGCCAGCAGCCAAGATATTACAGGCCTTACCAATCAGCCCCAGCATTTT.

V usage is TRBV24-1 and J usage is TRBJ1-3; D is ambiguous. This CDR3 is built from 15 residues. Looked up from germline, CDR1 is KGHDR and CDR2 is SFDVKD. Trimming pared 3 bases from V and 0 bases from J, leaving 8 bases between. The CDR3 loop is CATSDIGDSGNTIYF. Here the CDR3 DNA reads TGTGCCACCAGTGATATCGGGGACTCTGGAAACACCATATATTTT.

The J gene is TRBJ2-7, the V gene TRBV20-1; no definite D call. Germline CDR1 DFQATT, CDR2 SNEGSKA (reference sequence). V was pared by 3 bases and J by 4 bases, with 7 bases between. There are 11 residues in the CDR3. CDR3: CSARTRYEQYF. The CDR3 DNA is TGCAGTGCTAGGACCAGGTACGAGCAGTACTTC.

The chain links TRBV7-9 to TRBJ1-2; 9 positions match TRBD1. Per germline, CDR1 SEHNR and CDR2 FQNEAQ (reference sequence). The junction had 7 bases not matched to a gene; V was cut back by 5 bases and J by 6 bases. The CDR3 spans 14 residues. As DNA, the CDR3 is TGTGCCAGCAGCCTCCGGGACAGGGTCAATGGCTACACCTTC. The encoded protein is CASSLRDRVNGYTF.

This rearrangement joins TRBV4-2 to TRBJ2-7; D may be TRBD2 (6 bases). V gave up 0 bases and J gave up 5 bases, with 14 bases separating them. The CDR3 runs 15 residues. In germline, CDR1 is LGHNA, CDR2 YNFKEQ. The CDR3 DNA reads TGTGCCAGCAGCCAAGAGATGGTAGGAGGGCACGAGCAGTACTTC. Translation: CASSQEMVGGHEQYF.

The CDR3 loop is CASSVGAGGQQFF. The DNA for the CDR3 is TGTGCCAGCAGTGTGGGAGCGGGGGGCCAACAGTTCTTC. The rearrangement uses TRBV2 and TRBJ2-1, with TRBD2 matching 9 bases. V lost 4 bases and J lost 13; bases outside the gene matches: 8. This CDR3 comprises 13 residues. Germline CDR1 reads SNHLY; CDR2 reads FYNNEI.

The chain recombines TRBV2 with TRBJ1-5; no reliable D call. Trimming stripped 4 bases from V and 0 bases from J, with 7 bases between. This CDR3 region has 14 residues. The V gene's germline CDR1 is SNHLY and CDR2 FYNNEI. The CDR3 region has the DNA TGTGCCAGCAGTGTTAGGGCTAGCAATCAGCCCCAGCATTTT. It translates to CASSVRASNQPQHF.

This clonotype appeared a few times. This sequence joins TRBV9 and TRBJ2-7; D tentatively fits TRBD1 or TRBD2 (5 bases each). Germline CDR1 and CDR2: SGDLS and YYNGEE. V lost 4 bases and J lost 2, with 19 bases in between. The CDR3 loop spans 16 amino acids. The CDR3 coding sequence is TGTGCCAGCAGCCTAGCTCTAAGGGGTCCGCCCTACGAGCAGTACTTC. Its translation is CASSLALRGPPYEQYF.

This clonotype was observed once. V gene TRBV15 combines with J gene TRBJ2-5; D is possibly TRBD2 (6 bases). Germline lookup yields CDR1 LNHNV and CDR2 YYDKDF (reference sequence). The V end lost 1 base, the J end lost 5 bases, and 17 bases lay between the germline ends. This CDR3 has 16 amino acids. Here the CDR3 reads CATSRGGIVSGETQYF. In DNA form, the CDR3 reads TGTGCCACCAGCAGAGGAGGGATAGTCAGCGGGGAGACCCAGTACTTC.

The chain combines TRBV19 with TRBJ2-7; weak D call: TRBD1 (6 bases). Trimming removed 1 base at V and 4 bases at J, with 14 bases between. Germline-derived CDR1 and CDR2 are LNHDA and SQIVND (reference sequence). This CDR3 region has 15 residues. CDR3 residues: CASSIGPGVGYEQYF. In DNA form, the CDR3 reads TGTGCCAGTAGTATAGGTCCAGGGGTAGGGTACGAGCAGTACTTC.